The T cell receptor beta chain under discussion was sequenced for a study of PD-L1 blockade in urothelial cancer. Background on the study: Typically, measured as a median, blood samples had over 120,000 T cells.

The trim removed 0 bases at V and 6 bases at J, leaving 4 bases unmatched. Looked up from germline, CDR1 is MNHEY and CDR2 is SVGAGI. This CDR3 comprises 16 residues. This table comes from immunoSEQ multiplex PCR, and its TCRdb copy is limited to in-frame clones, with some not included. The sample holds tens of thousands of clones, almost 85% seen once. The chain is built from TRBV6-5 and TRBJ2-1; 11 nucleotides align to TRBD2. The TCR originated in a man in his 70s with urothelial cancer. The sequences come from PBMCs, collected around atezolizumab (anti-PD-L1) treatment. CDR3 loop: CASSYSTSGRSNEQFF. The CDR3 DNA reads TGTGCCAGCAGTTACTCAACTAGCGGGAGAAGCAATGAGCAGTTCTTC.